One sample yielded the 32 T cell receptor beta chains listed below, sequenced in a study of T cells in Graves' hyperthyroidism and ophthalmopathy. Amplified TCR beta CDR3 regions came from RNA transcripts. HTBI primers were the set used in a first-round RT-PCR of the TCR CDR3. TCRdb redid the calling of the multiplex PCR reads with MiXCR, one entry per CDR3 protein. Of about 600,000 distinct CDR3 sequences listed, roughly a sixth are singletons. Material for sequencing was blood. Every receptor here comes from a middle-aged woman with Graves' ophthalmopathy.

This clonotype was recorded many times. The chain links TRBV28 to TRBJ1-5, with TRBD1 identical over 9 bases. V lost 10 bases to trimming and J lost 0 bases; unmatched junction nucleotides: 4. This CDR3 is 14 amino acids long. Germline V gives CDR1 MDHEN, CDR2 SYDVKM. Here the CDR3 DNA reads TGTGCCACGCACAGGGGGCATAGCAATCAGCCCCAGCATTTT. It encodes CATHRGHSNQPQHF. The complete variable domain, with remaining parts taken from reference TRBV28 and TRBJ1-5, reads DVKVTQSSRYLVKRTGEKVFLECVQDMDHENMFWYRQDPGLGLRLIYFSYDVKMKEKGDIPEGYSVSREKKERFSLILESASTNQTSMYLCATHRGHSNQPQHFGDGTRLSIL.

In this sample, this clonotype turned up many times. The rearrangement links TRBV12-3 or TRBV12-4 to TRBJ2-7; the D gene is possibly TRBD1 (6 bases). CDR3 length: 13 amino acids. Trimming stripped 6 bases from V and 6 bases from J, with 15 bases between. In DNA, the CDR3 is TGTGCCAGCAGCCCCGGGGAAGGGGGCGAGCAGTACTTC. Encoded protein: CASSPGEGGEQYF.

V is TRBV3-1 and J is TRBJ2-2, with D perhaps matching TRBD2 (6 bases). The V end lost 8 bases, the J end lost 7 bases, and 17 bases lay between the germline ends. The germline CDR1 and CDR2 sequences are LGHDT and YNNKEL (reference sequence). The CDR3 runs 14 residues. CDR3 in DNA: TGTGCCAGCCGAACGGGAGCTGATAGCGGGGAGCTGTTTTTT. Its protein is CASRTGADSGELFF. The whole variable domain, filled in from reference TRBV3-1 and TRBJ2-2, reads DTAVSQTPKYLVTQMGNDKSIKCEQNLGHDTMYWYKQDSKKFLKIMFSYNNKELIINETVPNRFSPKSPDKAHLNLHINSLELGDSAVYFCASRTGADSGELFFGEGSRLTVL.

The chain recombines TRBV5-1 with TRBJ2-1; no clear D gene. Germline V CDR1 and CDR2: SGHRS, YFSETQ. Trimming pared 2 bases from V and 10 bases from J, leaving 13 bases between. CDR3 length equals 13 residues. Written as DNA, the CDR3 is TGCGCCAGCAGCTTTAACGGGCTCGGCGAGCAGTTCTTC. Translated, it gives CASSFNGLGEQFF.

Many counts were recorded for this clonotype. V usage is TRBV2 and J usage is TRBJ2-1, with 7 bases aligning to TRBD2. CDR3 length: 16 amino acids. J gave up 1 base and V 8 bases, and 11 bases lay outside the gene matches. Germline assignment: CDR1 SNHLY and CDR2 FYNNEI. CDR3 sequence (DNA): TGTGCCAGCTCGTACCTAGGCGGGAGTTCCTACAATGAGCAGTTCTTC. Its protein product is CASSYLGGSSYNEQFF.

Many counts were recorded for this clonotype. This sequence joins TRBV7-2 and TRBJ2-3; D is unresolved. V was trimmed by 0 bases and J by 4 bases, leaving 8 bases between them. Germline V CDR1 and CDR2: SGHTA, FQGNSA. The CDR3 loop spans 14 amino acids. The DNA of the CDR3 is TGTGCCAGCAGCTTAGCCGCGTCCGCAGATACGCAGTATTTT. Its protein product is CASSLAASADTQYF. The full variable domain, rest sourced from reference TRBV7-2 and TRBJ2-3, is GAGVSQSPSNKVTEKGKDVELRCDPISGHTALYWYRQSLGQGLEFLIYFQGNSAPDKSGLPSDRFSAERTGGSVSTLTIQRTQQEDSAVYLCASSLAASADTQYFGPGTRLTVL.

This clonotype was counted between two and nine times. The rearrangement links TRBV7-9 to TRBJ2-4; 9 bases line up with TRBD2. With V trimmed by 4 bases and J by 6 bases, 10 bases remained unmatched. This CDR3 contains 16 residues. The V gene's germline CDR1 is SEHNR and CDR2 FQNEAQ (reference sequence). CDR3 in DNA: TGTGCCAGCAGCTCACACTTGACTAGCGGATTAAACATTCAGTACTTC. This encodes CASSSHLTSGLNIQYF.

This clonotype was seen at least ten times. The rearrangement uses TRBV3-1 and TRBJ1-4; TRBD1 is a possible D gene (5 bases). Trimming shortened V by 4 bases and J by 5 bases, and 14 bases separated the two germline ends. The length of the CDR3 is 15 residues. CDR1 is LGHDT, CDR2 YNNKEL, per germline (reference sequence). CDR3 sequence: CASSLQLEGNEKLFF. CDR3 nucleotide sequence: TGTGCCAGCAGCCTCCAACTGGAGGGGAATGAAAAACTGTTTTTT.

This clonotype has at least ten counts. The rearrangement uses TRBV2 and TRBJ1-3; perhaps TRBD1 as D (6 bases). Trimming took 6 bases from V and 4 from J, leaving 16 bases between them. This CDR3 spans 15 amino acids. The V gene's germline CDR1 is SNHLY and CDR2 FYNNEI. CDR3 residues: CASRIQGSGGNTIYF. The DNA for the CDR3 is TGTGCCAGCAGGATACAGGGATCAGGAGGAAACACCATATATTTT.

This rearrangement joins TRBV2 to TRBJ2-5; TRBD2 might be the D (6 bases). V was pared by 6 bases and J by 2 bases, with 13 bases between. This CDR3 spans 14 amino acids. Looked up from germline, CDR1 is SNHLY and CDR2 is FYNNEI. The CDR3: CASRGRYSQETQYF. As DNA, the CDR3 is TGTGCCAGCAGGGGGAGGTACAGTCAAGAGACCCAGTACTTC.

This clonotype occurred many times. This rearrangement joins TRBV30 to TRBJ1-4; D unresolved. Trimming removed 0 bases from V and 7 bases from J, with 9 bases in between. Germline assignment: CDR1 GTSNPN and CDR2 SVGIG (reference sequence). The CDR3 extends over 13 amino acids. CDR3 bases: TGTGCCTGGAGTGTAGGTGGTGTTGAAAAACTGTTTTTT. Its translation: CAWSVGGVEKLFF.

This clonotype was observed many times. Here the CDR3 reads CASRRLAGGVEQFF. The CDR3 DNA sequence: TGTGCCAGCAGAAGACTAGCGGGAGGAGTTGAGCAGTTCTTC. The chain joins TRBV11-1 to TRBJ2-1, with 13 positions matching TRBD2. This CDR3 comprises 14 residues. V shed 6 bases and J 9 bases; nucleotides not matched to a gene: 5. The germline gives CDR1 SGHAT, CDR2 FQDESV (reference sequence).

This clonotype appeared a few times. The chain has TRBV6-1 and TRBJ2-1; the D gene is possibly TRBD2 (6 bases). Trimming took 6 bases from V and 9 from J, leaving 12 bases between them. CDR3 length: 12 amino acids. Germline values: CDR1 MNHNS, CDR2 SASEGT. CDR3 nucleotide sequence: TGTGCCAGCAGACCCTCCGGGGGTGAGCAGTTCTTC. It specifies CASRPSGGEQFF.

This clonotype was counted at least ten times. The genes are TRBV7-2 and TRBJ2-7; possible D gene TRBD1, 5 bases. The CDR3 sequence is 13 residues long. Germline CDR1 reads SGHTA; CDR2 reads FQGNSA. Trimming took 3 bases from V and 2 from J, leaving 8 bases between them. CDR3 protein: CASSFDSAYEQYF. CDR3 coding DNA: TGTGCCAGCAGCTTTGACAGCGCCTACGAGCAGTACTTC.

The chain has TRBV19 and TRBJ2-5, with D possibly being TRBD2 (6 bases). This CDR3 has 10 amino acids. Germline CDR1 and CDR2: LNHDA and SQIVND (reference sequence). V was trimmed by 8 bases and J by 8 bases, leaving 9 bases between them. The CDR3 spells CASGEATQYF. CDR3 DNA: TGTGCCAGTGGGGAGGCAACCCAGTACTTC.

This clonotype has just a few counts. The chain combines TRBV6-2 or TRBV6-3 with TRBJ2-6; TRBD1 agrees at 9 bases. The CDR3 totals 15 residues. Germline lookup yields CDR1 MNHEY and CDR2 SVGEGT. Trimming removed 11 bases from V and 0 bases from J; junction bases left unmatched: 5. As DNA, the CDR3 is TGTGCCTGCCGGGACAGGGACTCTGGGGCCAACGTCCTGACTTTC. It yields the protein CACRDRDSGANVLTF.

The chain recombines TRBV6-1 with TRBJ2-1; D is unclear. Trimming took off 8 bases at V and 3 bases at J, with 2 bases between the two ends. Germline assignment: CDR1 MNHNS and CDR2 SASEGT. This CDR3 comprises 10 residues. DNA for the CDR3: TGTGCCAGCTTCTACAATGAGCAGTTCTTC. Protein sequence: CASFYNEQFF.

This clonotype was counted a single time. J is TRBJ1-2 and V is TRBV10-3; D is undetermined. Germline CDR1 ENHRY, CDR2 SYGVKD. The CDR3 is made up of 15 amino acids. The V end lost 0 bases, the J end lost 4 bases, and 12 bases lay between the germline ends. CDR3 coding DNA: TGTGCCATCAGTGAGTCCCCGGACGGGCTCTATGGCTACACCTTC. It encodes CAISESPDGLYGYTF.

This clonotype was seen a handful of times. V gene TRBV6-1 combines with J gene TRBJ1-5, with D hard to call. CDR1 MNHNS and CDR2 SASEGT come from the germline V gene. The V gene lost 4 bases and the J gene lost 5 bases, with 12 bases spanning the gap. The CDR3 loop spans 14 amino acids. CDR3 nucleotide sequence: TGTGCCAGCAGTGGACTCTTATGGGATCAGCCCCAGCATTTT. Its translation is CASSGLLWDQPQHF.

This clonotype was detected many times. The chain recombines TRBV7-2 with TRBJ1-1; 10 nucleotides match TRBD1. The junction had 9 bases not matched to a gene; V was cut back by 5 bases and J by 0 bases. The CDR3 covers 17 residues. Germline values: CDR1 SGHTA, CDR2 FQGNSA. The CDR3 region has the DNA TGTGCCAGCAGCCGCGGGACAGGGGATTTTATGAACACTGAAGCTTTCTTT. Translating gives CASSRGTGDFMNTEAFF.

In this sample, this clonotype turned up a few times. V usage is TRBV7-8 and J usage is TRBJ2-5; the D gene could be TRBD1 or TRBD2 (5 bases each). V lost 1 base and J lost 6, with 24 bases in between. This CDR3 is 18 amino acids long. Germline values: CDR1 SGHVS, CDR2 FQNEAQ. The DNA for the CDR3 is TGTGCCAGCAGCTTAGGGGGCCGGGGCCCCGGTACCGGAAAGACCCAGTACTTC. Encoded protein: CASSLGGRGPGTGKTQYF.

This rearrangement joins TRBV12-3 or TRBV12-4 to TRBJ1-6, with D perhaps TRBD1 (6 bases). The germline V and J ends were trimmed by 0 bases and 9 bases, with 12 bases remaining between them. This CDR3 contains 15 residues. CDR3 DNA sequence: TGTGCCAGCAGTTTAGCGCGGCAGGGGAGTTCACCCCTCCACTTT. It encodes CASSLARQGSSPLHF.

The chain recombines TRBV20-1 with TRBJ2-1; 9 nucleotides align to TRBD2. The CDR3 runs 14 residues. J was trimmed by 9 bases and V by 1 base; bases with no gene match: 7. The germline V gene has CDR1 DFQATT and CDR2 SNEGSKA (reference sequence). The DNA for the CDR3 is TGCAGTGCTAGAGGGGGACTAGCTTTTGGTGAGCAGTTCTTC. Amino acids: CSARGGLAFGEQFF.

This clonotype was seen many times. This chain connects TRBV12-3 or TRBV12-4 to TRBJ2-7; D gene unclear. The CDR3 loop spans 13 amino acids. V was cut by 4 bases and J by 2 bases, with 9 bases left in between. CDR3 protein: CASSSSVAYEQYF. CDR3 coding DNA: TGTGCCAGCAGTTCTTCCGTCGCCTACGAGCAGTACTTC.

This clonotype appeared many times. The chain couples TRBV7-8 to TRBJ2-1, with 10 bases identical to TRBD2. CDR3 size: 16 residues. Germline V gene data show CDR1 as SGHVS and CDR2 as FQNEAQ. Trimming cost V 1 base and J 8 bases; bases outside gene matches: 8. The CDR3 DNA reads as TGTGCCAGCAGCTTAGGGAAGCTAGCGGGAGTGGATGAGCAGTTCTTC. This gives the protein CASSLGKLAGVDEQFF.

This rearrangement joins TRBV5-1 to TRBJ1-1; TRBD1 aligns across 9 bases. The CDR3 runs 15 residues. Trimming at V came to 3 bases and at J to 2 bases, leaving 5 bases not matched to a gene. The germline V gene has CDR1 SGHRS and CDR2 YFSETQ. This CDR3 reads CASSYGQGTNTEAFF. CDR3 nucleotide sequence: TGCGCCAGCAGCTACGGACAGGGGACCAACACTGAAGCTTTCTTT.

This clonotype was picked up many times. The chain recombines TRBV6-1 with TRBJ2-5; 10 bases align to TRBD2. This CDR3 contains 16 residues. Germline V gives CDR1 MNHNS, CDR2 SASEGT. V lost 5 bases and J lost 3; bases outside the gene matches: 9. The CDR3 region is CASSYGAGTSEETQYF. CDR3 sequence (DNA): TGTGCCAGCAGTTACGGGGCCGGGACTAGCGAAGAGACCCAGTACTTC.

The table lists this clonotype with a few counts. V is TRBV28 and J is TRBJ1-4, with 7 bases fitting TRBD1. V lost 4 bases and J lost 8; bases outside the gene matches: 10. Germline CDR1 reads MDHEN; CDR2 reads SYDVKM. The CDR3 length is 15 residues. The CDR3 loop reads CASSSSPGQWEKLFF. In DNA form, the CDR3 reads TGTGCCAGCAGTTCCAGTCCGGGACAGTGGGAAAAACTGTTTTTT. Full variable domain (outside the CDR3, taken from reference TRBV28 and TRBJ1-4): DVKVTQSSRYLVKRTGEKVFLECVQDMDHENMFWYRQDPGLGLRLIYFSYDVKMKEKGDIPEGYSVSREKKERFSLILESASTNQTSMYLCASSSSPGQWEKLFFGSGTQLSVL.

Many counts were recorded for this clonotype. The chain has TRBV19 and TRBJ2-3, with a possible D match to TRBD1 (6 bases). Per germline, CDR1 LNHDA and CDR2 SQIVND (reference sequence). CDR3 size: 13 residues. V was cut by 6 bases and J by 5 bases, with 12 bases left in between. The CDR3 region has the DNA TGTGCCAGTAGCACGACAGGACAAGATACGCAGTATTTT. This gives the protein CASSTTGQDTQYF.

This clonotype appeared many times. CDR3 sequence reads: CSASGTSGRARSYEQYF. DNA for the CDR3: TGCAGTGCTAGCGGGACTAGCGGGAGGGCCCGATCCTACGAGCAGTACTTC. This rearrangement joins TRBV20-1 to TRBJ2-7, with TRBD2 matching over 16 bases. V gave up 3 bases and J gave up 1 base; unmatched junction bases: 6. The germline V gene encodes CDR1 DFQATT and CDR2 SNEGSKA (reference sequence). The CDR3 covers 17 residues.

This clonotype turned up a few times. This chain connects TRBV27 to TRBJ2-6; perhaps D is TRBD1 or TRBD2 (5 bases each). CDR1 and CDR2 from the germline V gene are MNHEY and SMNVEV (reference sequence). With 3 bases removed from V and 4 bases from J, the gap between germline ends came to 10 bases. This CDR3 has 15 residues. The CDR3 reads CASSFGGRGANVLTF. CDR3 in DNA: TGTGCCAGCAGTTTTGGGGGTAGGGGGGCCAACGTCCTGACTTTC.

In this sample, this clonotype turned up a few times. The gene calls are TRBV2 and TRBJ2-1; 7 nucleotides align to TRBD2. Per germline, CDR1 SNHLY and CDR2 FYNNEI. The CDR3 is made up of 11 amino acids. V was clipped by 6 bases and J by 12 bases; unmatched bases: 5. DNA for the CDR3: TGTGCCAGCAGGATACTAGCGAGGCAGTTCTTC. Protein sequence: CASRILARQFF.